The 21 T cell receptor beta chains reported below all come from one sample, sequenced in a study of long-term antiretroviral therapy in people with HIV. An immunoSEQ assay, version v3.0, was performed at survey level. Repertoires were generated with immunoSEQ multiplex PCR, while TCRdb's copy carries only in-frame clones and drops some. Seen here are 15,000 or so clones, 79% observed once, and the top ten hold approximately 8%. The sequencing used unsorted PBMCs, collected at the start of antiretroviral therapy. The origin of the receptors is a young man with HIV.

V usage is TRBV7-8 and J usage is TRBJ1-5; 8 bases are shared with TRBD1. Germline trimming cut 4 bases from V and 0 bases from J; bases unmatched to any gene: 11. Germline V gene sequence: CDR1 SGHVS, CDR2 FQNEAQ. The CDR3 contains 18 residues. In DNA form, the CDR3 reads TGTGCCAGCAGCTCAGGACAGGGAGCTGGTTATAGCAATCAGCCCCAGCATTTT. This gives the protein CASSSGQGAGYSNQPQHF.

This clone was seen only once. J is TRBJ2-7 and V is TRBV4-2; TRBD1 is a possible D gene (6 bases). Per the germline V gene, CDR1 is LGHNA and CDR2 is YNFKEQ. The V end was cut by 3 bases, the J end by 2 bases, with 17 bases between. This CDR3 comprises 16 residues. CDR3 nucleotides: TGTGCCAGCAGCCATGATAGGCGGACAGCTCCCTACGAGCAGTACTTC. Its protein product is CASSHDRRTAPYEQYF.

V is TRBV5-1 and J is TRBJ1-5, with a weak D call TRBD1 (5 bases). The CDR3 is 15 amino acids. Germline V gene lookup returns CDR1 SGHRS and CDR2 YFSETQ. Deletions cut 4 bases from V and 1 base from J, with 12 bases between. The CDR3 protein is CASSPGTVSNQPQHF. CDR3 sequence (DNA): TGCGCCAGCAGCCCCGGGACGGTCAGCAATCAGCCCCAGCATTTT.

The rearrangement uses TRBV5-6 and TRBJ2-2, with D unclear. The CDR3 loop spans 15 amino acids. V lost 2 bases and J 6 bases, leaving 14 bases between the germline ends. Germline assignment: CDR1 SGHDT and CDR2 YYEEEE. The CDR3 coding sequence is TGTGCCAGCAGCTTATACGCAGCTTCACCCGGGGAGCTGTTTTTT. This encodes CASSLYAASPGELFF. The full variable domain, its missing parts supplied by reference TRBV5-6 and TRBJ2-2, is DAGVTQSPTHLIKTRGQQVTLRCSPKSGHDTVSWYQQALGQGPQFIFQYYEEEERQRGNFPDRFSGHQFPNYSSELNVNALLLGDSALYLCASSLYAASPGELFFGEGSRLTVL.

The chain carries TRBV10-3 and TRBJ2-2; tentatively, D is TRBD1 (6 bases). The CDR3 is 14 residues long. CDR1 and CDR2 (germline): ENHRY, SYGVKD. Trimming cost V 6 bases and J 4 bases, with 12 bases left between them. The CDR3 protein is CAISLSGATGELFF. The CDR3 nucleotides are TGTGCCATCAGCCTCTCAGGGGCCACCGGGGAGCTGTTTTTT.

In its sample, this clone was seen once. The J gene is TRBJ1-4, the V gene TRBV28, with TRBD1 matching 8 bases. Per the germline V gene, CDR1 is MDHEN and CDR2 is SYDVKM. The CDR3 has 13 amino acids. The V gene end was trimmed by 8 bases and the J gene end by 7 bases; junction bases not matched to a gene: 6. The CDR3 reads CASGGQVAEKLFF. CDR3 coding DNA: TGTGCCAGCGGGGGACAGGTGGCTGAAAAACTGTTTTTT.

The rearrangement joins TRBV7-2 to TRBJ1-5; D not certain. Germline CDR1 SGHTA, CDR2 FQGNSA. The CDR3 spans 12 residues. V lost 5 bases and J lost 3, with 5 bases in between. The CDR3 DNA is TGTGCCAGCAGCCCGGCCAATCAGCCCCAGCATTTT. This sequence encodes CASSPANQPQHF.

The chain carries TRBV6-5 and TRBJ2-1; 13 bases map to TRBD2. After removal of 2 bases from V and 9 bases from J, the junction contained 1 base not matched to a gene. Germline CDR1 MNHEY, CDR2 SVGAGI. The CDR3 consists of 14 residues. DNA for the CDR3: TGTGCCAGCAGTTACACTAGCGGGAGGGGTGAGCAGTTCTTC. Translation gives CASSYTSGRGEQFF.

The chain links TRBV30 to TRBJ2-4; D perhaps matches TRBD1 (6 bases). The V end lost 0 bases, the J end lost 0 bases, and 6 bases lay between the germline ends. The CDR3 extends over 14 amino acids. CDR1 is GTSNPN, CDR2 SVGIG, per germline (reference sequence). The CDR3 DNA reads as TGTGCCTGGAGTGTAGGGGGAGCCAAAAACATTCAGTACTTC. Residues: CAWSVGGAKNIQYF. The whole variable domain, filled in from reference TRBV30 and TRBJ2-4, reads SQTIHQWPATLVQPVGSPLSLECTVEGTSNPNLYWYRQAAGRGLQLLFYSVGIGQISSEVPQNLSASRPQDRQFILSSKKLLLSDSGFYLCAWSVGGAKNIQYFGAGTRLSVL.

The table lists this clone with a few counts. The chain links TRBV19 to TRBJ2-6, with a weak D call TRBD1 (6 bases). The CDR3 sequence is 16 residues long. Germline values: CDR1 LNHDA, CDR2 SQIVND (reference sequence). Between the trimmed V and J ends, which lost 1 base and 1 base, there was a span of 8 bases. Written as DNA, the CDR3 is TGTGCCAGTAGTATAGGGACAGCTTCTGGGGCCAACGTCCTGACTTTC. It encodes CASSIGTASGANVLTF.

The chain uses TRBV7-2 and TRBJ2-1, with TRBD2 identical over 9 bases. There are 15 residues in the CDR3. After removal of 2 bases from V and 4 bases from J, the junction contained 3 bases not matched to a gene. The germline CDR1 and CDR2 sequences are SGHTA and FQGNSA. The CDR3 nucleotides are TGTGCCAGCAGCTTATTAGCGGGGGTTTACAATGAGCAGTTCTTC. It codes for CASSLLAGVYNEQFF.

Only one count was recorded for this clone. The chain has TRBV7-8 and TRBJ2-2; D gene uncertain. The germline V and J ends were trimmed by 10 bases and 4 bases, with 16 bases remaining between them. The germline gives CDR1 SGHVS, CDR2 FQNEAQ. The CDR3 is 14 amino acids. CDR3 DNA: TGTGCCATCCGCCCTAGTCGTGGCACCGGGGAGCTGTTTTTT. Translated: CAIRPSRGTGELFF.

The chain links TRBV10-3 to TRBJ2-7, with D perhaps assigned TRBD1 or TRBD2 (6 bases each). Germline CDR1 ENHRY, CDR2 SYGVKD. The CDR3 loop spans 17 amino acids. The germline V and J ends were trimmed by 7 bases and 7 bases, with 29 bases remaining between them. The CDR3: CAITDRDRQAGRGEQYF. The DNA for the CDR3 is TGTGCCATCACCGATCGTGACAGGCAGGCAGGACGGGGGGAGCAGTACTTC.

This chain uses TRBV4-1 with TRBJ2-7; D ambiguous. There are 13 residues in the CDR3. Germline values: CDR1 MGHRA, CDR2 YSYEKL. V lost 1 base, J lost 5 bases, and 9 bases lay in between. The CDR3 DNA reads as TGCGCCAGCAGCCAAGTGGGATACCACGAGCAGTACTTC. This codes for CASSQVGYHEQYF.

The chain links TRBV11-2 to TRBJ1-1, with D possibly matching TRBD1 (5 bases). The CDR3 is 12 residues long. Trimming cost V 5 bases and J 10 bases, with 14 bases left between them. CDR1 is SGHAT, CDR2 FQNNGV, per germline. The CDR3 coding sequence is TGTGCCAGCAGCCCTTGGGGGACGGGAGCTTTCTTT. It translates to CASSPWGTGAFF.

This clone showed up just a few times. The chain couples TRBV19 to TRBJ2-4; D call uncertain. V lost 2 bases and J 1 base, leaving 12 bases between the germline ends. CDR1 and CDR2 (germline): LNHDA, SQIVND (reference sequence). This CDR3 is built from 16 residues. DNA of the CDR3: TGTGCCAGTAGTATACCAGGCATTGGGGCCAAAAACATTCAGTACTTC. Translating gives CASSIPGIGAKNIQYF.

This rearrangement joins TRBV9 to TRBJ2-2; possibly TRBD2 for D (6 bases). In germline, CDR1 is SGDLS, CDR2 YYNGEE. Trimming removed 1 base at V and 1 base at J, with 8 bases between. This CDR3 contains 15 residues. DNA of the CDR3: TGTGCCAGCAGCGTAAGAGCGGGGAACACCGGGGAGCTGTTTTTT. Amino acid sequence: CASSVRAGNTGELFF.

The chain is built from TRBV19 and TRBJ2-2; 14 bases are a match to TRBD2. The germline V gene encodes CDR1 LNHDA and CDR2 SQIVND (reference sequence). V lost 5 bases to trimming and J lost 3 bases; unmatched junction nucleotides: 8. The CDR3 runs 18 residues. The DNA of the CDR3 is TGTGCCAGTAGTCCGGGGACTAGCGGGAGACCATACACCGGGGAGCTGTTTTTT. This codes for CASSPGTSGRPYTGELFF.

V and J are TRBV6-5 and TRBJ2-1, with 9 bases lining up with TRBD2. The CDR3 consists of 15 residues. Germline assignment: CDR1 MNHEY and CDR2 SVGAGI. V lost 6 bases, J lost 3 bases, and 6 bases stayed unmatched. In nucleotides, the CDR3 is TGTGCCAGCAGGGCGACTAGCGGAGACTACAATGAGCAGTTCTTC. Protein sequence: CASRATSGDYNEQFF.

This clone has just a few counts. Here the CDR3 reads CASSNRRPYGYTF. The DNA of the CDR3 is TGTGCCAGTAGTAACCGGCGGCCCTATGGCTACACCTTC. The chain is built from TRBV19 and TRBJ1-2; D is uncertain. This CDR3 contains 13 residues. Germline CDR1 reads LNHDA; CDR2 reads SQIVND (reference sequence). The V gene lost 4 bases and the J gene lost 4 bases, with 10 bases spanning the gap.

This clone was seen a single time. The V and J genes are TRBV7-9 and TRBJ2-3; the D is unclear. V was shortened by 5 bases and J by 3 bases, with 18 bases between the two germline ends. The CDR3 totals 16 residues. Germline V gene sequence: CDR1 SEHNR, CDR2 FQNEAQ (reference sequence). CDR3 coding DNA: TGTGCCAGCAGCCACCTAGTAGGGATAGGTACAGATACGCAGTATTTT. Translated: CASSHLVGIGTDTQYF.